These 27 T cell receptor beta chains were sequenced from one sample in a study of T cell responses to AZD1222 COVID-19 vaccine. The table came from immunoSEQ multiplex PCR; TCRdb's copy has only in-frame clones and leaves some out. The profile covers about 110,000 clones, with approximately 94% appearing a single time and around 3% taken by the ten largest. The sequencing here drew on peripheral blood, taken 28 days after the second AZD1222 dose. Receptor source: an adult who received the AZD1222 COVID-19 vaccine.

The count of this clone is one. V gene TRBV5-1 combines with J gene TRBJ2-2; no reliable D call. V was trimmed by 7 bases and J by 2 bases, leaving 9 bases between them. CDR1 is SGHRS and CDR2 is YFSETQ in the germline V gene. The CDR3 spans 13 residues. The CDR3 sequence is CASAQPNTGELFF. The CDR3 bases are TGCGCCAGCGCACAGCCAAACACCGGGGAGCTGTTTTTT. Drawing the rest from reference TRBV5-1 and TRBJ2-2, the complete variable domain is KAGVTQTPRYLIKTRGQQVTLSCSPISGHRSVSWYQQTPGQGLQFLFEYFSETQRNKGNFPGRFSGRQFSNSRSEMNVSTLELGDSALYLCASAQPNTGELFFGEGSRLTVL.

DNA of the CDR3: TGCGCCAGCAGCTTGATGGTCACCTATGGCTACACCTTC. This encodes CASSLMVTYGYTF. The rearrangement joins TRBV5-1 to TRBJ1-2; D unclear. The V and J ends lost 1 base and 4 bases respectively, with 8 bases between them. The V gene's germline CDR1 is SGHRS and CDR2 YFSETQ. The CDR3 runs 13 residues.

The J gene is TRBJ2-1, the V gene TRBV29-1; D remains unclear. The CDR3 is 16 residues long. The V gene lost 2 bases and the J gene lost 0 bases, with 14 bases spanning the gap. Germline V lookup: CDR1 SQVTM, CDR2 ANQGSEA. The CDR3 sequence: CSVEWALRSSYNEQFF. In DNA, the CDR3 is TGCAGCGTTGAATGGGCGCTCCGAAGCTCCTACAATGAGCAGTTCTTC.

Regarding this clone: Compared with germline, one end of the junction differs, possibly owing to a read error. This chain joins TRBV4-1 and TRBJ1-1; 7 nucleotides line up with TRBD1. Per the germline V gene, CDR1 is MGHRA and CDR2 is YSYEKL. The CDR3 is made up of 16 amino acids. CDR3 DNA: TGCGCCAGCAGTCAAGGTTACAGGGGTTCTCGGGATGAAGCTTTCTTT. It translates to CASSQGYRGSRDEAFF.

The CDR3 loop is CASSPPGVYEQYF. The CDR3 nucleotides read TGTGCCAGCAGCCCCCCAGGGGTCTACGAGCAGTACTTC. V gene TRBV11-2 combines with J gene TRBJ2-7, with D maybe TRBD1 (6 bases). This CDR3 contains 13 residues. V gave up 5 bases and J gave up 3 bases, with 11 bases separating them. Germline V gene sequence: CDR1 SGHAT, CDR2 FQNNGV.

This rearrangement joins TRBV6-2 or TRBV6-3 to TRBJ2-7; D remains ambiguous. CDR3 size: 14 residues. The germline gives CDR1 MNHEY, CDR2 SVGEGT. The V end was cut by 2 bases, the J end by 12 bases, with 20 bases between. CDR3: CASSYDWSSTRPYF. In DNA, the CDR3 is TGTGCCAGCAGTTACGATTGGAGCTCGACGAGGCCGTACTTC.

The rearrangement joins TRBV6-5 to TRBJ2-1; TRBD2 is a possible D gene (5 bases). The germline V gene encodes CDR1 MNHEY and CDR2 SVGAGI. The V end lost 7 bases, the J end lost 8 bases, and 21 bases lay between the germline ends. This CDR3 has 15 amino acids. CDR3 sequence reads: CASTTATLASHEQFF. CDR3 sequence (DNA): TGTGCCAGCACCACCGCCACGTTGGCTAGCCATGAGCAGTTCTTC.

The J gene is TRBJ1-2, the V gene TRBV6-5; a possible D gene is TRBD1 (6 bases). Trimming removed 0 bases at V and 7 bases at J, with 12 bases between. CDR1 and CDR2 from the germline V gene are MNHEY and SVGAGI. The CDR3 has 14 residues. The CDR3 loop reads CASSYSGGGSGYTF. The CDR3 nucleotides are TGTGCCAGCAGTTACTCGGGCGGGGGCAGTGGCTACACCTTC.

This clone showed up just once. The chain employs TRBV7-9 and TRBJ1-1; D is possibly TRBD1 (6 bases). Trimming removed 6 bases from V and 7 bases from J, with 12 bases in between. From germline, CDR1 is SEHNR and CDR2 FQNEAQ (reference sequence). The CDR3 is 12 residues long. The CDR3 is CASSLRQVEAFF. The CDR3 DNA follows: TGTGCCAGCAGTCTTAGACAGGTTGAAGCTTTCTTT.

The CDR3 bases are TGTGCCAGCAGCCCGAAGACAGGGACCGGGGAGCTGTTTTTT. Residues: CASSPKTGTGELFF. V and J are TRBV7-9 and TRBJ2-2; TRBD1 agrees at 7 bases. Germline V gene data show CDR1 as SEHNR and CDR2 as FQNEAQ (reference sequence). This CDR3 has 14 residues. J gave up 5 bases and V 5 bases, and 5 bases lay outside the gene matches.

J is TRBJ2-5 and V is TRBV6-2 or TRBV6-3; 8 bases are a match to TRBD1. Germline V lookup: CDR1 MNHEY, CDR2 SVGEGT. V shed 5 bases, J shed 2 bases, and the junction held 13 bases outside the gene matches. The CDR3 length is 17 residues. Here the CDR3 DNA reads TGTGCCAGCAGTCAACACCTACTAGGGACAGGTCAAGAGACCCAGTACTTC. Translation gives CASSQHLLGTGQETQYF.

The rearrangement links TRBV19 to TRBJ1-4; 9 bases are a match to TRBD1. Germline V lookup: CDR1 LNHDA, CDR2 SQIVND (reference sequence). This CDR3 is 15 amino acids long. V lost 9 bases, J lost 2 bases, and 7 bases stayed unmatched. CDR3: CASKDRGRTNEKLFF. The DNA of the CDR3 is TGTGCCAGCAAGGACAGGGGACGTACTAATGAAAAACTGTTTTTT.

The V and J genes are TRBV18 and TRBJ1-5; D may be TRBD1 (5 bases). Between the trimmed V and J ends, which lost 1 base and 4 bases, there was a span of 17 bases. Germline-derived CDR1 and CDR2 are KGHSH and LQKENI. The CDR3 has 17 amino acids. The CDR3 DNA is TGTGCCAGCTCACCACTGACGAGGGGACTAGGAAATCAGCCCCAGCATTTT. Translating it yields CASSPLTRGLGNQPQHF. The complete variable domain, with remaining parts taken from reference TRBV18 and TRBJ1-5, reads NAGVMQNPRHLVRRRGQEARLRCSPMKGHSHVYWYRQLPEEGLKFMVYLQKENIIDESGMPKERFSAEFPKEGPSILRIQQVVRGDSAAYFCASSPLTRGLGNQPQHFGDGTRLSIL.

This clone showed up just once. The rearrangement uses TRBV18 and TRBJ2-7; 7 nucleotides match TRBD1. Germline assignment: CDR1 KGHSH and CDR2 LQKENI. Unmatched junction bases numbered 7, after V lost 6 bases and J lost 2 bases. The CDR3 is made up of 14 amino acids. Here the CDR3 reads CASSLDRVTYEQYF. The CDR3 region has the DNA TGTGCCAGCTCTCTTGACAGGGTCACCTACGAGCAGTACTTC.

The chain is built from TRBV18 and TRBJ2-2; D is unresolved. This CDR3 has 16 residues. Trimming removed 3 bases from V and 3 bases from J, with 14 bases in between. From germline, CDR1 is KGHSH and CDR2 LQKENI. CDR3 in DNA: TGTGCCAGCTCACCGCCGGTCTCACGGGACACCGGGGAGCTGTTTTTT. As protein: CASSPPVSRDTGELFF. Filled out from reference TRBV18 and TRBJ2-2, the complete variable domain reads NAGVMQNPRHLVRRRGQEARLRCSPMKGHSHVYWYRQLPEEGLKFMVYLQKENIIDESGMPKERFSAEFPKEGPSILRIQQVVRGDSAAYFCASSPPVSRDTGELFFGEGSRLTVL.

The chain combines TRBV6-2 or TRBV6-3 with TRBJ2-2; D not resolved. The CDR3 contains 15 residues. Per the germline V gene, CDR1 is MNHEY and CDR2 is SVGEGT. Trimming shortened V by 5 bases and J by 5 bases, and 15 bases separated the two germline ends. The CDR3 DNA follows: TGTGCCAGCAGTGCATCCGGGTATGGGACCGGGGAGCTGTTTTTT. Residues: CASSASGYGTGELFF.

The rearrangement joins TRBV10-3 to TRBJ1-2; no definite D call. The CDR3 contains 17 residues. In germline, CDR1 is ENHRY, CDR2 SYGVKD. Trimming removed 0 bases from V and 6 bases from J, with 20 bases in between. CDR3 in DNA: TGTGCCATCAGTGAGTCGATAGACTCTAATCCATGGGATGGCTACACCTTC. Its protein product is CAISESIDSNPWDGYTF.

The chain carries TRBV12-2 and TRBJ2-7; TRBD2, the table's D call, lacks a check against the DNA. TRBV12-2 represents a pseudogene. The CDR3 is 20 amino acids. The CDR3 region is CASRVQPGGSLSPRSYEQYF. CDR3 in DNA: TGTGCAAGTCGGGTACAACCGGGAGGCAGCCTAAGTCCTCGCTCCTACGAGCAGTACTTC.

The V call is TRBV10-1, the J call TRBJ1-1; D is undetermined. This CDR3 comprises 15 residues. Trimming removed 6 bases at V and 1 base at J, with 15 bases between. In germline, CDR1 is WNHNN, CDR2 SYGVQD (reference sequence). In DNA, the CDR3 is TGCGCCAGCAGGCCCGCTTCCGAGGGGAACACTGAAGCTTTCTTT. Protein sequence: CASRPASEGNTEAFF.

This chain connects TRBV18 to TRBJ1-1, with a possible D match to TRBD1 (5 bases). V was shortened by 2 bases and J by 3 bases, with 16 bases between the two germline ends. Looked up from germline, CDR1 is KGHSH and CDR2 is LQKENI. The CDR3 runs 16 residues. DNA for the CDR3: TGTGCCAGCTCACCATTGTTATTAGGGGACCACACTGAAGCTTTCTTT. This codes for CASSPLLLGDHTEAFF.

V is TRBV15 and J is TRBJ1-4; 9 positions match TRBD1. The V and J ends lost 0 bases and 8 bases, in that order; junction bases with no gene match: 4. The CDR3 has 15 residues. CDR1 LNHNV and CDR2 YYDKDF come from the germline V gene (reference sequence). CDR3 sequence reads: CATSRDTTGGEKLFF. For the CDR3, the DNA is TGTGCCACCAGCAGAGATACGACAGGGGGGGAAAAACTGTTTTTT.

The V call is TRBV20-1, the J call TRBJ2-5; 9 bases match TRBD2. CDR1 is DFQATT, CDR2 SNEGSKA, per germline (reference sequence). The CDR3 runs 15 residues. V lost 3 bases, J lost 3 bases, and 8 bases stayed unmatched. The CDR3 nucleotides read TGCAGTGCTAGTCGTAGGCAGCGGGGGGAAGAGACCCAGTACTTC. It yields the protein CSASRRQRGEETQYF.

This rearrangement joins TRBV5-4 to TRBJ2-1; weak D call: TRBD2 (6 bases). The CDR3 has 14 amino acids. CDR1 is SGHNT and CDR2 is YYREEE in the germline V gene (reference sequence). The V and J ends lost 3 bases and 10 bases respectively, with 17 bases between them. The CDR3 DNA reads TGTGCCAGCAGCTGGGACTCATCGGGCCTCGAGCAGTTCTTC. As protein: CASSWDSSGLEQFF.

This chain uses TRBV11-3 with TRBJ2-1, with D possibly TRBD2 on 6 matching bases. Trimming left V 8 bases short and J 1 base short, with 18 bases between. The germline V gene has CDR1 SGHNT and CDR2 YENEEA. This CDR3 has 16 residues. The chain's CDR3 is CASASRPGTSYNEQFF. The CDR3 bases are TGTGCCAGCGCCTCTAGGCCAGGGACTTCCTACAATGAGCAGTTCTTC.

The chain is built from TRBV6-1 and TRBJ2-1; TRBD2 matches at 8 bases. CDR3 size: 15 residues. Germline V gives CDR1 MNHNS, CDR2 SASEGT. Losses at the gene ends were 2 bases for V and 4 bases for J; bases not matched to a gene: 4. The chain's CDR3 is CASSERASGYNEQFF. CDR3 nucleotide sequence: TGTGCCAGCAGTGAAAGGGCTAGCGGGTACAATGAGCAGTTCTTC.

The CDR3, as DNA: TGCGCCAGCAGCCAACAATCGTCGGTTACGAACACTGAAGCTTTCTTT. This sequence encodes CASSQQSSVTNTEAFF. The chain carries TRBV4-1 and TRBJ1-1, with unresolved D. The germline V gene encodes CDR1 MGHRA and CDR2 YSYEKL. Deletions cut 2 bases from V and 1 base from J, with 14 bases between. CDR3 length equals 16 residues.

CDR3 residues: CASTRDMEYNEQFF. DNA for the CDR3: TGTGCCAGTACTAGGGACATGGAATACAATGAGCAGTTCTTC. V gene TRBV28 combines with J gene TRBJ2-1; TRBD1 might be the D (6 bases). This CDR3 is 14 amino acids long. Germline CDR1 is MDHEN and CDR2 is SYDVKM. Between the trimmed V and J ends, which lost 9 bases and 4 bases, there was a span of 16 bases.